Below are 13 T cell receptor beta chains sequenced from a single sample in a study of blood T cell repertoires in COVID-19. The protocol was immunoSEQ multiplex PCR, while the TCRdb copy is restricted to in-frame clones and leaves out a portion. The sample includes about 110,000 clones, 76% of them seen just once. Sequenced material: peripheral blood. The receptors originated from a woman over 75 with acute or convalescent COVID-19.

The chain employs TRBV7-2 and TRBJ2-2; the match to TRBD2 covers 12 bases. The V gene's germline CDR1 is SGHTA and CDR2 FQGNSA. J lost 0 bases, V lost 2 bases, and 1 base had no gene match. This CDR3 spans 17 amino acids. Here the CDR3 reads CASSLPSGGANTGELFF. The CDR3 coding sequence is TGTGCCAGCAGCTTACCTAGCGGGGGGGCGAACACCGGGGAGCTGTTTTTT.

The chain joins TRBV14 to TRBJ1-2; 9 bases line up with TRBD1. Trimming took 2 bases from V and 5 from J; bases not matched to a gene: 6. This CDR3 spans 15 amino acids. The germline gives CDR1 SGHDN, CDR2 FVKESK. CDR3 in DNA: TGTGCCAGCAGCCAAACAGGGGGCGTGCGTTATGGCTACACCTTC. Its protein is CASSQTGGVRYGYTF.

The chain recombines TRBV7-9 with TRBJ2-7; tentative D call: TRBD1 (5 bases). V was cut by 3 bases and J by 5 bases, with 8 bases left in between. Germline CDR1 reads SEHNR; CDR2 reads FQNEAQ (reference sequence). The CDR3 covers 12 residues. CDR3 sequence (DNA): TGTGCCAGCAGCTTTCAGGGAAACGAGCAGTACTTC. Its translation: CASSFQGNEQYF.

V and J are TRBV5-6 and TRBJ1-5; 7 nucleotides agree with TRBD1. Trimming at V came to 2 bases and at J to 6 bases, leaving 5 bases not matched to a gene. The CDR3 has 14 residues. The V gene's germline CDR1 is SGHDT and CDR2 YYEEEE. The CDR3 DNA reads as TGTGCCAGCAGCTTAAGACAGGGAAGTCAGCCCCAGCATTTT. This codes for CASSLRQGSQPQHF.

This chain joins TRBV27 and TRBJ1-1; the match to TRBD1 covers 7 bases. The germline gives CDR1 MNHEY, CDR2 SMNVEV (reference sequence). V lost 6 bases to trimming and J lost 0 bases; unmatched junction nucleotides: 10. This CDR3 has 16 amino acids. The DNA for the CDR3 is TGTGCCAGCAGCCGAACAGGGGTGAGGATGAACACTGAAGCTTTCTTT. Amino acid sequence: CASSRTGVRMNTEAFF.

This clone was observed a handful of times. J is TRBJ1-6 and V is TRBV19; 7 nucleotides match TRBD1. CDR3 size: 13 residues. Looked up from germline, CDR1 is LNHDA and CDR2 is SQIVND (reference sequence). V was clipped by 8 bases and J by 11 bases; unmatched bases: 9. CDR3 nucleotides: TGTGCCAGTTGCCGGGACAGAGGTACACCCCTCCACTTT. It yields the protein CASCRDRGTPLHF. Looking up the rest from reference TRBV19 and TRBJ1-6 gives the full variable domain: DGGITQSPKYLFRKEGQNVTLSCEQNLNHDAMYWYRQDPGQGLRLIYYSQIVNDFQKGDIAEGYSVSREKKESFPLTVTSAQKNPTAFYLCASCRDRGTPLHFGNGTRLTVT.

This chain uses TRBV29-1 with TRBJ1-1, with 7 bases fitting TRBD1. CDR1 is SQVTM, CDR2 ANQGSEA, per germline. The CDR3 consists of 17 residues. Losses at the gene ends were 4 bases for V and 5 bases for J; bases not matched to a gene: 19. The CDR3 nucleotides are TGCAGCGTTGGCCCCCTGACAGGGCCGCGTGAGGGGACTGAAGCTTTCTTT. Protein sequence: CSVGPLTGPREGTEAFF. Complete variable domain (other parts from reference TRBV29-1 and TRBJ1-1): SAVISQKPSRDICQRGTSLTIQCQVDSQVTMMFWYRQQPGQSLTLIATANQGSEATYESGFVIDKFPISRPNLTFSTLTVSNMSPEDSSIYLCSVGPLTGPREGTEAFFGQGTRLTVV.

The chain carries TRBV19 and TRBJ1-2, with 10 positions matching TRBD1. V was pared by 5 bases and J by 8 bases, with 5 bases of the junction left unmatched. The germline V gene encodes CDR1 LNHDA and CDR2 SQIVND (reference sequence). The CDR3 runs to 13 residues. The CDR3 nucleotides are TGTGCCAGTAGTTTTCGGGACAGGGGCGGCTACACCTTC. It yields the protein CASSFRDRGGYTF.

This rearrangement joins TRBV3-1 (or the pseudogene TRBV3-2) to TRBJ2-7, with D unclear. V was pared by 2 bases and J by 2 bases, with 4 bases between. The CDR3 covers 12 residues. Germline V gene lookup returns CDR1 LGHDT and CDR2 YNNKEL (reference sequence). Here the CDR3 reads CASSQQAYEQYF. For the CDR3, the DNA is TGTGCCAGCAGCCAACAGGCCTACGAGCAGTACTTC.

CDR3 region: CASSPLSGELGSAFF. The CDR3 coding sequence is TGTGCCAGCAGCCCCCTATCCGGGGAATTGGGATCAGCTTTCTTT. V gene TRBV3-1 (or the pseudogene TRBV3-2) combines with J gene TRBJ1-1; D gene uncertain. This CDR3 is 15 amino acids long. CDR1 and CDR2 (germline): LGHDT, YNNKEL (reference sequence). Trimming removed 4 bases from V and 10 bases from J, with 22 bases in between.

The chain uses TRBV28 and TRBJ1-2; unclear D gene. CDR1 and CDR2 (germline): MDHEN, SYDVKM. The CDR3 spans 17 residues. The V gene lost 1 base and the J gene lost 7 bases, with 22 bases spanning the gap. The CDR3 region is CASSLFQVGGEGLGYTF. The CDR3 DNA is TGTGCCAGCAGTTTATTTCAAGTCGGCGGGGAAGGTCTTGGCTACACCTTC.

The V gene is TRBV11-2, the J gene TRBJ2-1; a possible D gene is TRBD2 (5 bases). The CDR3 contains 16 residues. The V gene's germline CDR1 is SGHAT and CDR2 FQNNGV. The germline V and J ends were trimmed by 4 bases and 0 bases, with 13 bases remaining between them. The CDR3 loop reads CASSSLRVPSYNEQFF. As DNA, the CDR3 is TGTGCCAGCAGCTCCTTGCGGGTGCCCTCCTACAATGAGCAGTTCTTC.

The CDR3 coding sequence is TGCGCCAGCAGCTACCGGAGAGGGGGTGGAGAGACCCAGTACTTC. It translates to CASSYRRGGGETQYF. The genes are TRBV5-1 and TRBJ2-5, with D perhaps matching TRBD1 (6 bases). The CDR3 loop spans 15 amino acids. The V end lost 3 bases, the J end lost 4 bases, and 16 bases lay between the germline ends. Germline loops: CDR1 SGHRS, CDR2 YFSETQ.